This TCR beta chain was retrieved from a study of blood T cell repertoires in COVID-19. Study context: Researchers got acute and convalescent COVID-19 samples from the United States, Italy and Spain.

This CDR3 has 12 residues. Germline V gene lookup returns CDR1 MDHEN and CDR2 SYDVKM. V was trimmed by 6 bases and J by 5 bases, leaving 10 bases between them. Authors' analysis steps: Quantification of nucleated cells was approximated via reference gene primer amplification. Profiled with immunoSEQ multiplex PCR; TCRdb holds only in-frame clones, not every one. V and J calls plus clone size are reproduced from that table; the DNA served to infer D and trimming. The sample includes about 83,000 clones, 86% of them seen just once. The J gene is TRBJ1-2, the V gene TRBV28, with a tentative D call TRBD1 (6 bases). Material for sequencing was peripheral blood. This receptor was obtained from a woman of 80 years or more in a cohort sampled during active or convalescent COVID-19. CDR3 sequence: CASSGQPYGYTF. CDR3 sequence (DNA): TGTGCCAGCAGCGGACAGCCTTATGGCTACACCTTC.